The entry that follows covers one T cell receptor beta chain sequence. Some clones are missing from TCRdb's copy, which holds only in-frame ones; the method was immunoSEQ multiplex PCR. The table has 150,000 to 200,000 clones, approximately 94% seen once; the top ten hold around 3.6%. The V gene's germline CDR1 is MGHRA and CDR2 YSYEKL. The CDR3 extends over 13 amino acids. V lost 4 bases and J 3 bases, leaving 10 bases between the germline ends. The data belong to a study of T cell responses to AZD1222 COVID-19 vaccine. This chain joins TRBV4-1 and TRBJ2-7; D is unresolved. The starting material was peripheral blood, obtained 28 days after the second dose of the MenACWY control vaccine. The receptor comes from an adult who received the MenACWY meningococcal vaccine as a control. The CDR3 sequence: CASSPSLLYEQYF. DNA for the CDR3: TGCGCCAGCAGCCCCTCACTACTCTACGAGCAGTACTTC.